These T cell receptor beta chains were read from a single sample in a study of CD8+ T cells in alopecia areata. Profiled with immunoSEQ multiplex PCR; TCRdb holds only in-frame clones, not every one. Among roughly 180,000 clones listed, roughly 50% were seen once. Material: CD8+ T cells sorted from blood, obtained at week 24, from a patient treated with tofacitinib. These receptors came from a human donor with alopecia areata. The CDR3 runs from the conserved cysteine through the conserved F or W. The D gene is left open where the match is weak. The listing skips clone size in some rows; elsewhere it reads once, few, many or a size class.

-	TRBV29-1	TRBD1	TRBJ2-1	TGCAGCGCTAGACAGGGAGATGGTGAGCAGTTCTTC	CSARQGDGEQFF
-	TRBV27	-	TRBJ1-1	TGTGCCAGCAGTGAGGGGAACACTGAAGCTTTCTTT	CASSEGNTEAFF
-	TRBV14	TRBD1	TRBJ2-7	TGTGCCAGCAGCCCTGGGACAGGATTATACGAGCAGTACTTC	CASSPGTGLYEQYF
-	TRBV30	-	TRBJ2-1	TGTGCCCGTGAGGGGGGACGAGGGAATGAGCAGTTCTTC	CAREGGRGNEQFF
-	TRBV5-6	-	TRBJ1-1	TGTGCCAGCAGCTTGGTGGCTACTGAAGCTTTCTTT	CASSLVATEAFF
-	TRBV19	-	TRBJ2-7	TGTGCCAGTAGTCTGGACAGAGCCTCCTACGAGCAGTACTTC	CASSLDRASYEQYF
-	TRBV5-1	TRBD1	TRBJ1-4	TGCGCCAGCAGCTCGGGACAGCCTGCAACTAATGAAAAACTGTTTTTT	CASSSGQPATNEKLFF
-	TRBV5-4	-	TRBJ2-7	TGTGCCAGCAGCTTGGGAACAGGACCCGGGGAGCAGTACTTC	CASSLGTGPGEQYF
-	TRBV2	TRBD1	TRBJ2-5	TGTGCCAGCAGACGGACAGGGGCGAATCAAGAGACCCAGTACTTC	CASRRTGANQETQYF
-	TRBV5-6	-	TRBJ2-1	TGTGCCAGCAGCTTGGACAGGGGGGGCAATGAGCAGTTCTTC	CASSLDRGGNEQFF
few	TRBV7-6	TRBD1	TRBJ2-7	TGTGCCAGCAGCCGTCATACAGGGGGCTGGAAGCAGTACTTC	CASSRHTGGWKQYF
once	TRBV5-1	TRBD1	TRBJ1-2	TGCGCCAGCAGCTTCCCCTGGGGACAGGCGGGCAACTATGGCTACACCTTC	CASSFPWGQAGNYGYTF
-	TRBV5-1	TRBD2	TRBJ2-1	TGCGCCACCAAGACTAGCGGGGGGGCAAACTACAATGAGCAGTTCTTC	CATKTSGGANYNEQFF
-	TRBV19	TRBD1	TRBJ1-5	TGTGCCAGTAGCCTGCGGGACAGCGATTATAGCAATCAGCCCCAGCATTTT	CASSLRDSDYSNQPQHF
-	TRBV6-5	TRBD1	TRBJ1-2	TGTGCCAGCAGTTTACAGGGGTTTGGCCATGGCTACACCTTC	CASSLQGFGHGYTF
few	TRBV6-5	-	TRBJ2-1	TGTGCCAGCAGTCCCGCGGGGGCCGGGAATGAGCAGTTCTTC	CASSPAGAGNEQFF